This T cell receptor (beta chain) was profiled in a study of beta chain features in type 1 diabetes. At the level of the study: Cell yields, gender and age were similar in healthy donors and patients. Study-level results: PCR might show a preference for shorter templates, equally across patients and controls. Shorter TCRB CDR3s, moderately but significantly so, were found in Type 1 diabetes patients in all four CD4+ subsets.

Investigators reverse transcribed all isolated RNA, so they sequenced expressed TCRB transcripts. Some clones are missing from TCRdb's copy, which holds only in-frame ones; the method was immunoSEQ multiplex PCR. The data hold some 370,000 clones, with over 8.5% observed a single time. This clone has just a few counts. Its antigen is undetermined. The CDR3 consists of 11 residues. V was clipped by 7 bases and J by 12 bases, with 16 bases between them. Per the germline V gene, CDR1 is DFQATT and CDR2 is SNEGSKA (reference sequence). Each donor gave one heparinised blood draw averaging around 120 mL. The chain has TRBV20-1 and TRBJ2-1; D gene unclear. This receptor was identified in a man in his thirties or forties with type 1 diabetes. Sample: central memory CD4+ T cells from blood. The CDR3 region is CSVTFRRLQFF. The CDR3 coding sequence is TGCAGTGTTACTTTTCGAAGATTGCAGTTCTTC.